One sample yielded the 4 T cell receptor beta chains listed below, sequenced in a study of vaccination and CD4 T cells after COVID-19. The sample's time point: late sampling 161 to 241 days after vaccination in three convalescent patients. Treatment here: 10-day PBMC culture with coronavirus spike peptide pools or control peptides (ViraFEST assay). Sequenced with the Oncomine TCR Beta short-read assay was DNA taken from cultured CD4+ T cells. TCRdb redid the calling of the PCR reads with MiXCR, one entry per CDR3 protein. The sample carries about 24,000 distinct CDR3 sequences, less than 40% recorded once. Their target antigens are unknown. The sample here was CD4+ T cells from blood, cultured in vitro, taken about 7 months after SARS-CoV-2 vaccination. The receptors stem from a human donor who had recovered from COVID-19.

The J gene is TRBJ1-2, the V gene TRBV2; no clear D. Germline values: CDR1 SNHLY, CDR2 FYNNEI. V was cut by 0 bases and J by 10 bases, with 9 bases left in between. This CDR3 has 12 amino acids. This chain's CDR3 is CASSEAEGVYTF. CDR3 coding DNA: TGTGCCAGCAGTGAAGCGGAGGGTGTCTACACCTTC.

This clonotype was detected a few times. The rearrangement links TRBV28 to TRBJ2-5; D not certain. With 10 bases removed from V and 0 bases from J, the gap between germline ends came to 9 bases. The CDR3 is made up of 12 amino acids. Germline V gene lookup returns CDR1 MDHEN and CDR2 SYDVKM. CDR3 loop: CATGRNQETQYF. The CDR3 coding sequence is TGTGCCACCGGACGGAACCAAGAGACCCAGTACTTC. Filled out from reference TRBV28 and TRBJ2-5, the complete variable domain reads DVKVTQSSRYLVKRTGEKVFLECVQDMDHENMFWYRQDPGLGLRLIYFSYDVKMKEKGDIPEGYSVSREKKERFSLILESASTNQTSMYLCATGRNQETQYFGPGTRLLVL.

This clonotype was found once. The CDR3 DNA reads as TGTGCCAGCAGTGACTCGCCTGGTTCCGGTCAGCCCCAGCATTTT. Protein sequence: CASSDSPGSGQPQHF. The V gene is TRBV6-4, the J gene TRBJ1-5; no clear D. The germline V gene encodes CDR1 MRHNA and CDR2 SNTAGT. The V gene lost 0 bases and the J gene lost 6 bases, with 12 bases spanning the gap. The CDR3 runs 15 residues.

In this sample, this clonotype turned up a few times. The V and J genes are TRBV6-1 and TRBJ2-2, with D perhaps TRBD2 (6 bases). V shed 6 bases and J shed 6 bases, with 14 bases lying between them. Germline V lookup: CDR1 MNHNS, CDR2 SASEGT. The CDR3 sequence is 14 residues long. The CDR3 DNA reads as TGTGCCAGCAGAGTGGAGGGCCGAGCCGGGGAGCTGTTTTTT. Residues: CASRVEGRAGELFF.